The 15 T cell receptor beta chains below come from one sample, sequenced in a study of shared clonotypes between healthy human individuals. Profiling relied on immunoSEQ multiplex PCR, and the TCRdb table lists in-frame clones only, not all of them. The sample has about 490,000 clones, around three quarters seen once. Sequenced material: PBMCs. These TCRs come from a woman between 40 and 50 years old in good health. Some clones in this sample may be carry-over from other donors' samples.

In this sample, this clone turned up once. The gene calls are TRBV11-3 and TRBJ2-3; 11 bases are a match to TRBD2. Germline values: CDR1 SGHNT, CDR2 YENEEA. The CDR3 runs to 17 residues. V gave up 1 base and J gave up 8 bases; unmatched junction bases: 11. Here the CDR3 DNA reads TGTGCCAGCAGCTTAGTCGCCGGGACTAGCGGCCGCGCTACGCAGTATTTT. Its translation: CASSLVAGTSGRATQYF.

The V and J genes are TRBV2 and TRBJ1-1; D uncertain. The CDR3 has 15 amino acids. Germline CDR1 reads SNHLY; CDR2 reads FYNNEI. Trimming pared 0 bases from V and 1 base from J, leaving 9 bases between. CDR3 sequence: CASSEAGLANTEAFF. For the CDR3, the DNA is TGTGCCAGCAGTGAAGCAGGGCTCGCGAACACTGAAGCTTTCTTT.

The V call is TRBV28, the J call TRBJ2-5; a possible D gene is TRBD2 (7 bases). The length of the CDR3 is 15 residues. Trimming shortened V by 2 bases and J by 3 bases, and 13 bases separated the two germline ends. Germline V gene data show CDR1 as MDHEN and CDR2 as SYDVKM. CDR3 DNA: TGTGCCAGCAGTTTAAGGACTAGGGGGGAAGAGACCCAGTACTTC. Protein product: CASSLRTRGEETQYF.

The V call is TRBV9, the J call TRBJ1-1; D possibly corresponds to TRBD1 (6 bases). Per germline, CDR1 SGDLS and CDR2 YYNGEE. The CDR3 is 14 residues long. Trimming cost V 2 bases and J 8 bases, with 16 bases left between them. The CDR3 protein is CASSVQGQSKEAFF. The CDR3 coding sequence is TGTGCCAGCAGCGTCCAAGGACAGAGTAAAGAAGCTTTCTTT.

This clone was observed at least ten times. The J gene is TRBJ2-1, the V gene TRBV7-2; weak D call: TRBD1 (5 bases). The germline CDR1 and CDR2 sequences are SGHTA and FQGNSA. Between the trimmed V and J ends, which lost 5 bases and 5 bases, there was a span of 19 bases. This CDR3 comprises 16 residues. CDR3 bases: TGTGCCAGCAGCCCTCAAGTGGGGTGGGGCAACAATGAGCAGTTCTTC. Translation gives CASSPQVGWGNNEQFF. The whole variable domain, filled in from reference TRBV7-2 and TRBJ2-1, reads GAGVSQSPSNKVTEKGKDVELRCDPISGHTALYWYRQSLGQGLEFLIYFQGNSAPDKSGLPSDRFSAERTGGSVSTLTIQRTQQEDSAVYLCASSPQVGWGNNEQFFGPGTRLTVL.

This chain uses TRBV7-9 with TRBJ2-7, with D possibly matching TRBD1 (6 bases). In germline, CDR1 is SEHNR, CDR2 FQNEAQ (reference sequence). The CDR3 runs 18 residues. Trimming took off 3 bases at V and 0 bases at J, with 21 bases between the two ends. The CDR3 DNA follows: TGTGCCAGCAGCTTCGATAACCCTCGGACAGACTTCTCCTACGAGCAGTACTTC. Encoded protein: CASSFDNPRTDFSYEQYF.

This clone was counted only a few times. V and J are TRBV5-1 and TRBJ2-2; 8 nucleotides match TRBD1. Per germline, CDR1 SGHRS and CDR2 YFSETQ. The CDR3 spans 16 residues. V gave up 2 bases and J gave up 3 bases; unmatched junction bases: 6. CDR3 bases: TGCGCCAGCAGCTTTGTCAGGGGGCGCGACACCGGGGAGCTGTTTTTT. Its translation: CASSFVRGRDTGELFF.

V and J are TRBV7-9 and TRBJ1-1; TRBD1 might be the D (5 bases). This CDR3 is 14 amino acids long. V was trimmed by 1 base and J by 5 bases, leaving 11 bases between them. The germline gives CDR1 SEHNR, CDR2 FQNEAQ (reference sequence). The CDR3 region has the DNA TGTGCCAGCAGCTTAGAACCGCCAGGGACTGAAGCTTTCTTT. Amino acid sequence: CASSLEPPGTEAFF.

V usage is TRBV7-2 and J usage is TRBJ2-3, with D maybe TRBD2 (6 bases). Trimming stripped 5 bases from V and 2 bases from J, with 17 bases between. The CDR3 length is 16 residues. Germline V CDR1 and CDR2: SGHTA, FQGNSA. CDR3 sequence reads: CASSNPGLSYTDTQYF. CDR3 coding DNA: TGTGCCAGCAGCAATCCGGGACTTTCTTACACAGATACGCAGTATTTT.

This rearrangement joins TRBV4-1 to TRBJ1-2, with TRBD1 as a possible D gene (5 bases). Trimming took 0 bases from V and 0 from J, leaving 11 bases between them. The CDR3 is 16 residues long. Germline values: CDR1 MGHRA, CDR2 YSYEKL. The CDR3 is CASSQENRGSNYGYTF. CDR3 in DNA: TGCGCCAGCAGCCAAGAAAATAGGGGATCTAACTATGGCTACACCTTC.

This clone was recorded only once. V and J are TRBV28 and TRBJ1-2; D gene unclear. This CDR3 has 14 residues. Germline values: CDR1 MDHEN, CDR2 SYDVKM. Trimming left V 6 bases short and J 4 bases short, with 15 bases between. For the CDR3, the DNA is TGTGCCAGCAGCCCAAACTCGATAGGCTATGGCTACACCTTC. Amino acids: CASSPNSIGYGYTF.

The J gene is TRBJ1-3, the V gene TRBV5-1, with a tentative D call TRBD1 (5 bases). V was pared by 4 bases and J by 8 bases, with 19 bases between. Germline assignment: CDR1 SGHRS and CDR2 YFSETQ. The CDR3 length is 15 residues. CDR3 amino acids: CASSPSTAKVDTIYF. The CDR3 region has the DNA TGCGCCAGCAGCCCTTCGACAGCCAAAGTTGACACCATATATTTT.

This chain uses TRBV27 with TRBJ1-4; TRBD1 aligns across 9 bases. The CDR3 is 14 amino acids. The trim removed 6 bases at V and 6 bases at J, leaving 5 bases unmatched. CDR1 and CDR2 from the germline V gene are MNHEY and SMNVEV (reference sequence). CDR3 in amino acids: CASRRGQGYEKLFF. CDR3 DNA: TGTGCCAGCAGAAGGGGACAGGGTTATGAAAAACTGTTTTTT.

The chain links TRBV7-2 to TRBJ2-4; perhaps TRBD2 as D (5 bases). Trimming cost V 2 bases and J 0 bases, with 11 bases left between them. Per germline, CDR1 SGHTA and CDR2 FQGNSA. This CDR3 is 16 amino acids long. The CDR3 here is CASSLRADLAKNIQYF. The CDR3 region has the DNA TGTGCCAGCAGCTTACGAGCGGACTTAGCCAAAAACATTCAGTACTTC.

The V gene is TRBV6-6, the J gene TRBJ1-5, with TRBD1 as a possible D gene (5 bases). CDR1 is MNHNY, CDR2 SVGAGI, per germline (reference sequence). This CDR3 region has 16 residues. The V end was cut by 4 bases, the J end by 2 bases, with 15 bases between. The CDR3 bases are TGTGCCAGCAGTTCCCTTCAGGGTGGAGGCAATCAGCCCCAGCATTTT. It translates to CASSSLQGGGNQPQHF.